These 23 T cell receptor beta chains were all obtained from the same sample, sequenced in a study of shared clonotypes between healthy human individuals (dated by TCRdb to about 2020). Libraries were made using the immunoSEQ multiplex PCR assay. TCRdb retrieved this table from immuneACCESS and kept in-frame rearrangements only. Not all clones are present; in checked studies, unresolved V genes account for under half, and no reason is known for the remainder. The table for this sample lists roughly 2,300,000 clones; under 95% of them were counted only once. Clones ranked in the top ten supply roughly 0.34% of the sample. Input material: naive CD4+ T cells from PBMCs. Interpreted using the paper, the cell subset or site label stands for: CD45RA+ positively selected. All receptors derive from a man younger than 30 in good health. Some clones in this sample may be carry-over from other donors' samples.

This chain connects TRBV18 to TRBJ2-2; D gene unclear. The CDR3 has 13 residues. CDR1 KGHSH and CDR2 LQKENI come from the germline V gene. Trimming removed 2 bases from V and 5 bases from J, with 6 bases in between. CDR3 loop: CASSPERTGELFF. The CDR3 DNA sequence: TGTGCCAGCTCACCAGAGCGTACCGGGGAGCTGTTTTTT.

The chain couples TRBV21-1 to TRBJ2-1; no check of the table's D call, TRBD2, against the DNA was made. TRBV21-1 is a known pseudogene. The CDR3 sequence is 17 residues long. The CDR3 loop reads CASSTRLAGGLSNEQFF. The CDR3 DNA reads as TGTGCCAGCAGCACCCGACTAGCGGGAGGCCTTTCCAATGAGCAGTTCTTC.

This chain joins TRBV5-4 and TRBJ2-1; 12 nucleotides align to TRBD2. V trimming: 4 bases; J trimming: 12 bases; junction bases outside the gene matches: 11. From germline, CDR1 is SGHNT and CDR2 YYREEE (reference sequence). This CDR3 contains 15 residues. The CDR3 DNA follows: TGTGCCAGCAGCCGGACTAGCGGGGCACCCCTTTCGCAGTTCTTC. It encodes CASSRTSGAPLSQFF.

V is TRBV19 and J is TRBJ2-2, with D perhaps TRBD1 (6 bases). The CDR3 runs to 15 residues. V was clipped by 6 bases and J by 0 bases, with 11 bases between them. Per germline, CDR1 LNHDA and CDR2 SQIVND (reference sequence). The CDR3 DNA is TGTGCCAGTAGAGCAGGGGTAACGAACACCGGGGAGCTGTTTTTT. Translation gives CASRAGVTNTGELFF. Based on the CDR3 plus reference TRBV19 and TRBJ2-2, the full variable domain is DGGITQSPKYLFRKEGQNVTLSCEQNLNHDAMYWYRQDPGQGLRLIYYSQIVNDFQKGDIAEGYSVSREKKESFPLTVTSAQKNPTAFYLCASRAGVTNTGELFFGEGSRLTVL.

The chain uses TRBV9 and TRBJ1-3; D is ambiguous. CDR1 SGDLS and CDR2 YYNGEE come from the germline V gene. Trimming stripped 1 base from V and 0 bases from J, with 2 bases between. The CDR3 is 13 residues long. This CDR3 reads CASSVNSGNTIYF. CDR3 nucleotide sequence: TGTGCCAGCAGCGTAAACTCTGGAAACACCATATATTTT.

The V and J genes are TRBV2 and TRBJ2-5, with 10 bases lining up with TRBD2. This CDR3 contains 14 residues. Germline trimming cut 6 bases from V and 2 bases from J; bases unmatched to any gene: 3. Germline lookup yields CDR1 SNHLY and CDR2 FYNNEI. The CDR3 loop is CASSGLAAQETQYF. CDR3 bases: TGTGCCAGCAGCGGACTAGCGGCGCAAGAGACCCAGTACTTC.

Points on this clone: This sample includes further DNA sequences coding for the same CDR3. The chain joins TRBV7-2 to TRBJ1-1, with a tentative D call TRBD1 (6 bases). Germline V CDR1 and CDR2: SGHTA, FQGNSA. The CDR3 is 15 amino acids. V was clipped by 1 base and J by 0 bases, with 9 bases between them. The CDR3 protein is CASSLVTGLNTEAFF. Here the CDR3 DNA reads TGTGCCAGCAGCTTAGTAACAGGGCTGAACACTGAAGCTTTCTTT.

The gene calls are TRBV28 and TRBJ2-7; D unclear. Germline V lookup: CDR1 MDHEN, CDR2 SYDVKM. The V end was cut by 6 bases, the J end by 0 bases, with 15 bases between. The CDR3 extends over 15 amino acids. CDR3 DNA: TGTGCCAGCAGCTACGACATAGGCGCCTCCTACGAGCAGTACTTC. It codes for CASSYDIGASYEQYF.

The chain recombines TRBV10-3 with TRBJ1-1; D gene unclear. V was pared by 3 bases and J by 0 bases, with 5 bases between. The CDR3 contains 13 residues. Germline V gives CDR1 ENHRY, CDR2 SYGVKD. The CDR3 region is CAISDMVNTEAFF. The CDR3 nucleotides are TGTGCCATCAGTGACATGGTGAACACTGAAGCTTTCTTT.

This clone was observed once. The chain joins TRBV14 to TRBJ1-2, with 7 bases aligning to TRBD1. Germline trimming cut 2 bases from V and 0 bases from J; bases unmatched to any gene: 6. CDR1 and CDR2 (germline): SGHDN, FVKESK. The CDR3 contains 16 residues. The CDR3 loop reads CASSQLGTATNYGYTF. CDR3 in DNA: TGTGCCAGCAGCCAACTTGGGACAGCGACTAACTATGGCTACACCTTC.

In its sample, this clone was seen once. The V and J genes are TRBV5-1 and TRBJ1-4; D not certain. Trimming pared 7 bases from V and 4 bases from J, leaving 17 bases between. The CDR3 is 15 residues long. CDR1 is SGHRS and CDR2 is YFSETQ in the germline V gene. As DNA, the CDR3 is TGCGCCAGCCACCTCGGACCCTCCGTTAATGAAAAACTGTTTTTT. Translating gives CASHLGPSVNEKLFF.

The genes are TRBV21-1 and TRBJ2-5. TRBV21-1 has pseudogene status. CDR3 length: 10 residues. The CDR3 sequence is CARWQETQYF. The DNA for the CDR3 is TGTGCCAGGTGGCAAGAGACCCAGTACTTC.

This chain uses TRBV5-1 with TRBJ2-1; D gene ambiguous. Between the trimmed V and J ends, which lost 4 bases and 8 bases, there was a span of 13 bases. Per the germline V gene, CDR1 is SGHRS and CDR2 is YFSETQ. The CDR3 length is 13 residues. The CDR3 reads CASSPGLVDEQFF. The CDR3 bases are TGCGCCAGCAGCCCCGGGTTAGTCGATGAGCAGTTCTTC.

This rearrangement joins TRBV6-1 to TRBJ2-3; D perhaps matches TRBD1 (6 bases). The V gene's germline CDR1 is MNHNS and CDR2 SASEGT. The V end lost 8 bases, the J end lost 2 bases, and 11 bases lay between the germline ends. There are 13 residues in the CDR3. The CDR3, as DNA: TGTGCCAGCGGATCAGGGGACACAGATACGCAGTATTTT. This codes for CASGSGDTDTQYF.

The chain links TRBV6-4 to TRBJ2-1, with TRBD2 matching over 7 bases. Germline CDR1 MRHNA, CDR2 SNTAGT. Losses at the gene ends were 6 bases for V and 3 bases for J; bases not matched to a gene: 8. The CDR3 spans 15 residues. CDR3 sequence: CASRVREAVYNEQFF. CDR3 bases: TGTGCCAGCAGAGTACGGGAGGCGGTCTACAATGAGCAGTTCTTC.

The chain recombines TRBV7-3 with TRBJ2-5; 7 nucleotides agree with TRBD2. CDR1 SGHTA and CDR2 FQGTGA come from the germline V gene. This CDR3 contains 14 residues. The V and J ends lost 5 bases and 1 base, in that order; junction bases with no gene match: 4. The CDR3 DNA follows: TGTGCCAGCAGCCCTCGGACTAGCCAAGAGACCCAGTACTTC. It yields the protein CASSPRTSQETQYF.

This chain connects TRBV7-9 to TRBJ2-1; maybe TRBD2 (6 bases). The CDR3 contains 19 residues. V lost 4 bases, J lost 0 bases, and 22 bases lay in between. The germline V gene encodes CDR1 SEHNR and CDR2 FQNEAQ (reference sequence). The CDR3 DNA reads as TGTGCCAGCAGCTCGCGACTAGGGACTCGACGACTCTCCTACAATGAGCAGTTCTTC. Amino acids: CASSSRLGTRRLSYNEQFF.

CDR3 protein: CASSVAVPSGRAGTGELFF. CDR3 sequence (DNA): TGTGCCAGCAGCGTAGCTGTTCCGAGCGGGAGGGCCGGGACCGGGGAGCTGTTTTTT. The chain couples TRBV9 to TRBJ2-2, with 10 bases identical to TRBD2. Trimming cost V 0 bases and J 5 bases; bases outside gene matches: 13. Per the germline V gene, CDR1 is SGDLS and CDR2 is YYNGEE. This CDR3 comprises 19 residues.

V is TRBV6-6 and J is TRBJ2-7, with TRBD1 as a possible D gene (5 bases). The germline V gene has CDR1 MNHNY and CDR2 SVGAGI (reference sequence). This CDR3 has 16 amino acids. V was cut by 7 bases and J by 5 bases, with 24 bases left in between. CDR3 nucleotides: TGTGCCAGCACCCAATCCGTCAGTGGGGCGCGGAACGAGCAGTACTTC. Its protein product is CASTQSVSGARNEQYF.

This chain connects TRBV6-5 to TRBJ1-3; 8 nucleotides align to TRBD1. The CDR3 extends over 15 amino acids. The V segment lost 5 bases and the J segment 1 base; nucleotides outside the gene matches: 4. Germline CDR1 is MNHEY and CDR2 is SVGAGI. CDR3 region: CASSNRGKSGNTIYF. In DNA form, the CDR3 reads TGTGCCAGCAGTAACAGGGGGAAGTCTGGAAACACCATATATTTT.

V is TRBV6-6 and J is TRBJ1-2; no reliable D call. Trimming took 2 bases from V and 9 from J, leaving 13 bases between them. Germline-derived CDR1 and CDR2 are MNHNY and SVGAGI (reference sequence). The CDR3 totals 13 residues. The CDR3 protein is CASSYLGRVSYTF. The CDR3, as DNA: TGTGCCAGCAGTTACCTGGGAAGGGTTAGCTACACCTTC.

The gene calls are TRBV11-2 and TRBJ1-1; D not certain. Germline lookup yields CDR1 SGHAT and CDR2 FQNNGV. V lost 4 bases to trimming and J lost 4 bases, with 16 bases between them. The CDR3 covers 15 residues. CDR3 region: CASSSEGRLGTEAFF. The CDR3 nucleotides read TGTGCCAGCAGCTCCGAGGGCCGGCTTGGCACTGAAGCTTTCTTT.

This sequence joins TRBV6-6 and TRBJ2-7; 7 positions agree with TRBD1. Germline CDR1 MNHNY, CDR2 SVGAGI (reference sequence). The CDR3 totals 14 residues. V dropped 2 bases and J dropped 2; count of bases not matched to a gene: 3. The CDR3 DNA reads TGTGCCAGCAGTTACGAGGGGGCAACCTACGAGCAGTACTTC. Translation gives CASSYEGATYEQYF.